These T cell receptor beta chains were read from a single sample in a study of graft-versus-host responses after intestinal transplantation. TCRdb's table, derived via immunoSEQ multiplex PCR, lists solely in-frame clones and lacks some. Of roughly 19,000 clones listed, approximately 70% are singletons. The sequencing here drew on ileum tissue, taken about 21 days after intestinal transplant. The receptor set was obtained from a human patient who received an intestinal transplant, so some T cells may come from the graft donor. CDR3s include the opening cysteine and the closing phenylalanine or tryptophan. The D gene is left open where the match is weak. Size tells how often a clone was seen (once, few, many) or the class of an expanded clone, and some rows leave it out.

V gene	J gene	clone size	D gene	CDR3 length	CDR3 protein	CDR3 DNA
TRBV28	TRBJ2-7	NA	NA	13	CASSFGEGDEQYF	TGTGCCAGCAGTTTCGGCGAGGGGGACGAGCAGTACTTC
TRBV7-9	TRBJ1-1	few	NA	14	CASSPPQVPTEAFF	TGTGCCAGCAGCCCCCCCCAGGTTCCAACTGAAGCTTTCTTT
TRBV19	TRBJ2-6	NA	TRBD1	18	CASSLYRDRYTGANVLTF	TGTGCCAGTAGTCTGTACAGGGACAGATATACCGGGGCCAACGTCCTGACTTTC
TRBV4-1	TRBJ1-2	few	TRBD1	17	CASSQAIGTGKNYGYTF	TGCGCCAGCAGCCAAGCTATAGGGACAGGGAAAAACTATGGCTACACCTTC
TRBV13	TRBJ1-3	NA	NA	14	CASSTTGTGNTIYF	TGTGCCAGCAGCACCACAGGGACCGGAAACACCATATATTTT
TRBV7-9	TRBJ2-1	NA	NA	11	CASSLFIEQFF	TGTGCCAGCAGCTTGTTCATTGAGCAGTTCTTC
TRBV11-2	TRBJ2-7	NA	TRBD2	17	CASSLPPRRLANHEQYF	TGTGCCAGCAGCCTCCCTCCCCGGCGACTAGCGAACCACGAGCAGTACTTC
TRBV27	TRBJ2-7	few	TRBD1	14	CASSFSGQAYEQYF	TGTGCCAGCAGTTTCAGCGGACAGGCCTACGAGCAGTACTTC
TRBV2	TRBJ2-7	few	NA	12	CASSGKGWEQYF	TGTGCCAGCAGTGGAAAGGGGTGGGAGCAGTACTTC
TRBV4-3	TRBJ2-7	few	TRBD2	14	CASSQGRGAYEQYF	TGCGCCAGCAGCCAAGGGCGGGGGGCCTACGAGCAGTACTTC
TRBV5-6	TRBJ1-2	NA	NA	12	CASNTRGWGYTF	TGTGCCAGCAACACCCGAGGATGGGGCTACACCTTC
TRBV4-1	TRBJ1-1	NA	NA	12	CAIQNRVPEAFF	TGCGCCATCCAAAACAGGGTCCCTGAAGCTTTCTTT
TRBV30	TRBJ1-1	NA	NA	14	CAWRGPGRGPEAFF	TGTGCCTGGAGAGGCCCCGGTAGGGGTCCTGAAGCTTTCTTT
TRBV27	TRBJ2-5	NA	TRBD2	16	CASRSHLAGGQETQYF	TGTGCCAGCAGATCTCATCTAGCGGGGGGACAAGAGACCCAGTACTTC
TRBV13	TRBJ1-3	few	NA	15	CASSSRGGSRNTIYF	TGTGCCAGCAGCTCCCGTGGGGGGTCAAGAAACACCATATATTTT
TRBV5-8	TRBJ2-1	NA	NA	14	CASSFGGSYNEQFF	TGTGCCAGCAGCTTCGGGGGCTCCTACAATGAGCAGTTCTTC
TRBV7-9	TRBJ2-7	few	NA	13	CASSAGPGNEQYF	TGTGCCAGCAGCGCTGGCCCAGGAAACGAGCAGTACTTC
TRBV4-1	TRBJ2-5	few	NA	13	CASSQTYQETQYF	TGCGCCAGCAGCCAAACTTACCAAGAGACCCAGTACTTC
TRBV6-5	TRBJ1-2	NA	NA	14	CASSHDSLWHGYTF	TGTGCCAGCAGCCACGACAGCCTATGGCATGGCTACACCTTC
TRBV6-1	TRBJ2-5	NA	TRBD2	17	CASSEKRGGVFGETQYF	TGTGCCAGCAGTGAAAAGCGGGGGGGGGTTTTTGGGGAGACCCAGTACTTC
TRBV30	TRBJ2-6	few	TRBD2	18	CAWSEGLAGGFGANVLTF	TGTGCCTGGAGCGAGGGACTAGCGGGGGGGTTTGGGGCCAACGTCCTGACTTTC
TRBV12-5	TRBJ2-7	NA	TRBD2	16	CASGSRIAGVAYEQYF	TGTGCTAGTGGTTCCCGTATAGCGGGAGTAGCCTACGAGCAGTACTTC
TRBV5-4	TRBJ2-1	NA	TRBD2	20	CASSQLTSGRAFGLANEQFF	TGTGCCAGCAGCCAGTTGACTAGCGGGAGGGCCTTTGGCTTGGCGAATGAGCAGTTCTTC
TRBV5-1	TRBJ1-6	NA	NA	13	CASSWHVRSPLHF	TGCGCCAGCAGCTGGCACGTGAGGTCACCCCTCCACTTT
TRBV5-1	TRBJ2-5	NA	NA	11	CASSYLETQYF	TGCGCCAGCAGCTACTTAGAGACCCAGTACTTC
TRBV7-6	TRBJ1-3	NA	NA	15	CASSLEEGSGNTIYF	TGTGCCAGCAGCCTAGAGGAGGGTTCGGGAAACACCATATATTTT
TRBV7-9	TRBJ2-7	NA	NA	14	CASSLAAVNYEQYF	TGTGCCAGCAGCTTAGCGGCAGTGAACTACGAGCAGTACTTC
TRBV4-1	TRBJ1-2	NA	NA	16	CASSQDLWSGYYGYTF	TGCGCCAGCAGCCAAGACCTATGGAGCGGCTACTATGGCTACACCTTC
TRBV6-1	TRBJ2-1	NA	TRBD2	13	CASTAGGHNEQFF	TGTGCCAGCACAGCGGGGGGCCACAATGAGCAGTTCTTC
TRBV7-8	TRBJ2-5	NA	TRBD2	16	CASSLATSGGLETQYF	TGTGCCAGCAGCTTAGCGACTAGCGGGGGCCTCGAGACCCAGTACTTC
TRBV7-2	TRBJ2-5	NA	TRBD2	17	CASSLGPSGGGQETQYF	TGTGCCAGCAGCTTAGGTCCTAGCGGGGGTGGCCAAGAGACCCAGTACTTC
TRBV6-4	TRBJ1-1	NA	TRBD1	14	CASRLTGRFTEAFF	TGTGCCAGCAGACTGACAGGGCGGTTCACTGAAGCTTTCTTT
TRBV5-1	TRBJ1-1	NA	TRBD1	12	CASSWTGYEAFF	TGCGCCAGCAGCTGGACAGGGTACGAGGCTTTCTTT
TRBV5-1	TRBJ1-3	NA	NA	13	CASSFQSGNTIYF	TGCGCCAGCAGCTTCCAGTCTGGAAACACCATATATTTT
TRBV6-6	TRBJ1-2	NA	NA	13	CASTRKQGSGYTF	TGTGCCAGCACCAGAAAACAGGGATCCGGCTACACCTTC
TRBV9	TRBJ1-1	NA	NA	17	CASSVGGRIGYVAEAFF	TGTGCCAGCAGCGTAGGAGGTCGGATAGGTTATGTAGCTGAAGCTTTCTTT
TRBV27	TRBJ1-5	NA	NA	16	CASSLFGGDPNQPQHF	TGTGCCAGCAGTTTATTTGGAGGGGATCCCAATCAGCCCCAGCATTTT
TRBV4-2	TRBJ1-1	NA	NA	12	CASSQGHTEAFF	TGTGCCAGCAGCCAAGGGCACACTGAAGCTTTCTTT
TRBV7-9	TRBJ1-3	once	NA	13	CASSPSSGNTIYF	TGTGCCAGCAGCCCATCCTCTGGAAACACCATATATTTT
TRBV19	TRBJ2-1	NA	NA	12	CASRTGNNEQFF	TGTGCCAGTAGAACAGGGAACAATGAGCAGTTCTTC
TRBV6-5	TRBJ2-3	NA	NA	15	CASSSDGGSTDTQYF	TGTGCCAGCAGTTCCGACGGGGGATCCACAGATACGCAGTATTTT
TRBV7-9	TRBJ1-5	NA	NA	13	CASSLGTYFAQHF	TGTGCCAGCAGCCTCGGGACATACTTCGCCCAGCATTTT